These T cell receptor beta chains were read from a single sample in a study of blood T cell repertoires in COVID-19. Assay used: immunoSEQ multiplex PCR; TCRdb lists only in-frame clones, some missing. Altogether approximately 310,000 clones are present, around 87% being singletons, with the ten largest covering 7.8%. The material sequenced was peripheral blood. The receptors here all came from a woman in her forties or fifties who had recovered from COVID-19. The CDR3 runs from the conserved cysteine through the conserved F or W. The order of the fields is CDR3 DNA, CDR3 protein, J gene, clone size, D gene, CDR3 length, V gene. The D gene is left open where the match is weak. Only some rows state a clone size, as once, few, many or a class for expanded clones.

cdr3_nt: TGTGCCAGCAGCCAAGGCTGGCTAGCGGGTTCGAAGGGGAACGAGCAGTACTTC
cdr3_aa: CASSQGWLAGSKGNEQYF
j_call: TRBJ2-7
clone_size: NA
d_call: TRBD2
cdr3_length: 18
v_call: TRBV4-2

cdr3_nt: TGCGCCAGCAGCTTAGGGCCGAGGGGACAGGGGGTTGATGGCGAGCAGTACTTC
cdr3_aa: CASSLGPRGQGVDGEQYF
j_call: TRBJ2-7
clone_size: NA
d_call: TRBD1
cdr3_length: 18
v_call: TRBV5-1

cdr3_nt: TGTGCCAGCAGACCAGGACTAGCGGGGAAAGGGGAGCAGTACTTC
cdr3_aa: CASRPGLAGKGEQYF
j_call: TRBJ2-7
clone_size: NA
d_call: TRBD2
cdr3_length: 15
v_call: TRBV27

cdr3_nt: TGTGCCAGCAGCATAAGGACGGACTCTAACGAGCAGTACTTC
cdr3_aa: CASSIRTDSNEQYF
j_call: TRBJ2-7
clone_size: NA
d_call: NA
cdr3_length: 14
v_call: TRBV11-2

cdr3_nt: TGTGCCAGCAGTACTCTAAGGGGAGGTCAAGAGACCCAGTACTTC
cdr3_aa: CASSTLRGGQETQYF
j_call: TRBJ2-5
clone_size: NA
d_call: NA
cdr3_length: 15
v_call: TRBV6-5

cdr3_nt: TGTGCCACCAGCAGAGTTATACCTACGGCTAACTATGGCTACACCTTC
cdr3_aa: CATSRVIPTANYGYTF
j_call: TRBJ1-2
clone_size: NA
d_call: NA
cdr3_length: 16
v_call: TRBV15

cdr3_nt: TGTGCCACATACAGGGGTTTCGGTGAGCAGTTCTTC
cdr3_aa: CATYRGFGEQFF
j_call: TRBJ2-1
clone_size: NA
d_call: TRBD1
cdr3_length: 12
v_call: TRBV7-9

cdr3_nt: TGTGCCAGCAGTTTCGCCCTGGGCAGTCGACATGAAAAACTGTTTTTT
cdr3_aa: CASSFALGSRHEKLFF
j_call: TRBJ1-4
clone_size: NA
d_call: NA
cdr3_length: 16
v_call: TRBV28

cdr3_nt: TGCGCCAGCTCCCGGACAGCTGGGCTGAACGAGCAGTACTTC
cdr3_aa: CASSRTAGLNEQYF
j_call: TRBJ2-7
clone_size: NA
d_call: NA
cdr3_length: 14
v_call: TRBV4-1

cdr3_nt: TGTGCCTGGAGCTCGCAGGGGGGCAATGAGCAGTTCTTC
cdr3_aa: CAWSSQGGNEQFF
j_call: TRBJ2-1
clone_size: few
d_call: NA
cdr3_length: 13
v_call: TRBV30

cdr3_nt: TGTGCCAGCAGCTTCACCGGAGTAGCGGGATCCTACGAGCAGTACTTC
cdr3_aa: CASSFTGVAGSYEQYF
j_call: TRBJ2-7
clone_size: NA
d_call: TRBD2
cdr3_length: 16
v_call: TRBV7-9

cdr3_nt: TGCGCCAGCAGCCAAGGTCACGACAGTCCTCAAGAGACCCAGTACTTC
cdr3_aa: CASSQGHDSPQETQYF
j_call: TRBJ2-5
clone_size: NA
d_call: NA
cdr3_length: 16
v_call: TRBV4-1

cdr3_nt: TGTGCCAGCAGCTTACAGGGCACAGATACGCAGTATTTT
cdr3_aa: CASSLQGTDTQYF
j_call: TRBJ2-3
clone_size: NA
d_call: NA
cdr3_length: 13
v_call: TRBV7-2

cdr3_nt: TGTGCCAGCAGCGTAGTGGCGACAGATAATTCACCCCTCCACTTT
cdr3_aa: CASSVVATDNSPLHF
j_call: TRBJ1-6
clone_size: NA
d_call: NA
cdr3_length: 15
v_call: TRBV9

cdr3_nt: TGTGCCAGCCGGACACGGAACACCGGGGAGCTGTTTTTT
cdr3_aa: CASRTRNTGELFF
j_call: TRBJ2-2
clone_size: NA
d_call: NA
cdr3_length: 13
v_call: TRBV27

cdr3_nt: TGTGCCAGCAGCTTTCGGGACAGGCTTTTGCGAACTAATGAAAAACTGTTTTTT
cdr3_aa: CASSFRDRLLRTNEKLFF
j_call: TRBJ1-4
clone_size: NA
d_call: TRBD1
cdr3_length: 18
v_call: TRBV5-5